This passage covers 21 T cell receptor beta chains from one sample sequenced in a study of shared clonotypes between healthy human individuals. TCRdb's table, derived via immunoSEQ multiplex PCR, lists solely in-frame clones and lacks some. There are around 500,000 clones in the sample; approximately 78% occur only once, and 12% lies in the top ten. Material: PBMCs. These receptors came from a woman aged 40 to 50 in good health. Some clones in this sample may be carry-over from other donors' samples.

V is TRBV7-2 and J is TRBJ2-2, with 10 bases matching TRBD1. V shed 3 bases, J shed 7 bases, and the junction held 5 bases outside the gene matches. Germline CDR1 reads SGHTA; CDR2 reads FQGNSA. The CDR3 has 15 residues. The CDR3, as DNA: TGTGCCAGCAGCTTTATGACAGGGGGCCACGGGGAGCTGTTTTTT. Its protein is CASSFMTGGHGELFF.

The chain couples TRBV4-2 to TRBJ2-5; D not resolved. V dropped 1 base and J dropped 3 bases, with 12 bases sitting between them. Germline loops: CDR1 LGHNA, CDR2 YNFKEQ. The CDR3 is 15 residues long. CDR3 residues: CASSQVFNREETQYF. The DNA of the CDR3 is TGTGCCAGCAGCCAAGTTTTCAATCGGGAAGAGACCCAGTACTTC.

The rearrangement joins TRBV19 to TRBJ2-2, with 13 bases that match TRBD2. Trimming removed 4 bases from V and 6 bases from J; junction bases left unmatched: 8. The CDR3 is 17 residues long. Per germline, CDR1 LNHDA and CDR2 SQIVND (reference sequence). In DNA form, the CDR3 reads TGTGCCAGTAGTACAGGACTAGCGGGAGTGGTTGCCGGGGAGCTGTTTTTT. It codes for CASSTGLAGVVAGELFF. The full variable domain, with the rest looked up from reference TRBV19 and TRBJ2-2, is DGGITQSPKYLFRKEGQNVTLSCEQNLNHDAMYWYRQDPGQGLRLIYYSQIVNDFQKGDIAEGYSVSREKKESFPLTVTSAQKNPTAFYLCASSTGLAGVVAGELFFGEGSRLTVL.

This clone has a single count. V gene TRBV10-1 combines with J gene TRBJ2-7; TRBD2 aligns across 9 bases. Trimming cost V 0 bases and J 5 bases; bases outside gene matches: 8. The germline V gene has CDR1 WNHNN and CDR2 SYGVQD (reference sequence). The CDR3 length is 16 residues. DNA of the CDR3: TGCGCCAGCAGTGAGTCAAGGACTAGCGAATCCAACGAGCAGTACTTC. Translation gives CASSESRTSESNEQYF.

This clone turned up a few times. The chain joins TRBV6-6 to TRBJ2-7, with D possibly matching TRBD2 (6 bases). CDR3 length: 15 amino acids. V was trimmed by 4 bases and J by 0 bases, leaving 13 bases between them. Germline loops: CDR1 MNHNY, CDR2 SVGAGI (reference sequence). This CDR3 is CASSSPSVSSYEQYF. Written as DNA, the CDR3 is TGTGCCAGCAGTTCCCCTAGCGTAAGCTCCTACGAGCAGTACTTC.

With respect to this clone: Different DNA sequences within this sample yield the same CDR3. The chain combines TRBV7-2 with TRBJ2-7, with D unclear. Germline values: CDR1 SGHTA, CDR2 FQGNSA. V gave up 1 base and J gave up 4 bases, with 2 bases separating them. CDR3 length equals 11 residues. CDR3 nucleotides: TGTGCCAGCAGCTTAGAGTACGAGCAGTACTTC. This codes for CASSLEYEQYF.

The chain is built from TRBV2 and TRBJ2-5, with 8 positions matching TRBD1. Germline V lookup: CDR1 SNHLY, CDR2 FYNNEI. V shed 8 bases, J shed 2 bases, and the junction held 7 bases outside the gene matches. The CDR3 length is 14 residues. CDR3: CASGRDRNQETQYF. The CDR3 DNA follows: TGTGCCAGCGGAAGGGACAGGAATCAAGAGACCCAGTACTTC.

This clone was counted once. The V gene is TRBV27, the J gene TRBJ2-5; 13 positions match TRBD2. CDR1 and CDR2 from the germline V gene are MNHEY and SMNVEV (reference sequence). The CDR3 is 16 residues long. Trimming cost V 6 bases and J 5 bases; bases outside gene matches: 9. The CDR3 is CASRGTSGASLETQYF. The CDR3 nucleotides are TGTGCCAGCAGGGGGACTAGCGGGGCCTCTCTGGAGACCCAGTACTTC.

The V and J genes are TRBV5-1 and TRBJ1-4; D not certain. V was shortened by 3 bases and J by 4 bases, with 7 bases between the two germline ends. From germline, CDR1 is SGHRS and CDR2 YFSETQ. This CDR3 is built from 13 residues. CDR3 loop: CASSSDRNEKLFF. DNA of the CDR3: TGCGCCAGCAGCTCGGATCGTAATGAAAAACTGTTTTTT.

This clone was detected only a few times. The chain's CDR3 is CACWEWTETQYF. In nucleotides, the CDR3 is TGTGCCTGCTGGGAGTGGACGGAGACCCAGTACTTC. The rearrangement joins TRBV30 to TRBJ2-5; the D gene is possibly TRBD2 (5 bases). CDR1 and CDR2 (germline): GTSNPN, SVGIG (reference sequence). Deletions cut 6 bases from V and 5 bases from J, with 13 bases between. The CDR3 is 12 residues long.

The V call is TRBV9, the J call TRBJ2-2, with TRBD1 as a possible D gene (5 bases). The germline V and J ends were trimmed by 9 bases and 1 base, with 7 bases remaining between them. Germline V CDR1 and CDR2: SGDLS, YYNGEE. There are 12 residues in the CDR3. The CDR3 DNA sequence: TGTGCCACCACAGGGAACACCGGGGAGCTGTTTTTT. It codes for CATTGNTGELFF.

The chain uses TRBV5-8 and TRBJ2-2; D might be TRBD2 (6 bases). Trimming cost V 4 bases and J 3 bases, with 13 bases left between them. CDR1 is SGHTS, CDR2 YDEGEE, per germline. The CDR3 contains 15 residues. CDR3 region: CASSSRDWHTGELFF. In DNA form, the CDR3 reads TGTGCCAGCAGCAGTCGGGACTGGCACACCGGGGAGCTGTTTTTT. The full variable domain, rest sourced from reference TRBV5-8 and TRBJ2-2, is EAGVTQSPTHLIKTRGQQATLRCSPISGHTSVYWYQQALGLGLQFLLWYDEGEERNRGNFPPRFSGRQFPNYSSELNVNALELEDSALYLCASSSRDWHTGELFFGEGSRLTVL.

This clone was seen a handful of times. The DNA for the CDR3 is TGTGCCAGCAGTTTGTACACGTCTAGCGGGAGTAATGAGCAGTTCTTC. Residues: CASSLYTSSGSNEQFF. The V gene is TRBV27, the J gene TRBJ2-1; 10 nucleotides match TRBD2. The V and J ends lost 3 bases and 7 bases, in that order; junction bases with no gene match: 9. Germline V gives CDR1 MNHEY, CDR2 SMNVEV (reference sequence). This CDR3 has 16 residues.

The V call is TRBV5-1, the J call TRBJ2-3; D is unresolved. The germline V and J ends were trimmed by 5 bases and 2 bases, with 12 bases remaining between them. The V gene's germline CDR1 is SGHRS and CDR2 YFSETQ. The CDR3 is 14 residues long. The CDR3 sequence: CASRVGEITDTQYF. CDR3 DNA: TGCGCCAGCAGAGTTGGAGAAATCACAGATACGCAGTATTTT.

CDR3 DNA: TGTGCCAGCACCCTGCAGAAACGGGGCCGGCATGAGCAGTTCTTC. The encoded protein is CASTLQKRGRHEQFF. The genes are TRBV27 and TRBJ2-1; the D call may be TRBD1 or TRBD2 (5 bases each). Germline lookup yields CDR1 MNHEY and CDR2 SMNVEV (reference sequence). Trimming took 7 bases from V and 8 from J, leaving 21 bases between them. The CDR3 covers 15 residues.

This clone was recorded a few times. The CDR3 region is CASSTSGSVYNEQFF. The CDR3 DNA reads as TGTGCCAGCTCGACTAGCGGGAGTGTCTACAATGAGCAGTTCTTC. The V call is TRBV28, the J call TRBJ2-1; TRBD2 matches at 12 bases. Germline-derived CDR1 and CDR2 are MDHEN and SYDVKM. Germline trimming cut 8 bases from V and 3 bases from J; bases unmatched to any gene: 5. The CDR3 runs to 15 residues.

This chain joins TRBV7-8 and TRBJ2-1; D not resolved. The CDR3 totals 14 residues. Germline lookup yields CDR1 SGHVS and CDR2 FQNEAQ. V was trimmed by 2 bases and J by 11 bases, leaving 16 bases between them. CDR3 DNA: TGTGCCAGCAGCTTATGGGTTCTCAAGGGCCAGCAGTTCTTC. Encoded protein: CASSLWVLKGQQFF.

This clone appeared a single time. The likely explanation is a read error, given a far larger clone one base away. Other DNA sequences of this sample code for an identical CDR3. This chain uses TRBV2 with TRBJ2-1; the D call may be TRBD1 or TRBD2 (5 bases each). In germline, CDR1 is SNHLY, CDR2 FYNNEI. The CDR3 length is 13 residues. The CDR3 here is CARLLGAGNEQFF. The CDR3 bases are TGTGCCAGACTACTAGGGGCGGGCAATGAGCAATTCTTC.

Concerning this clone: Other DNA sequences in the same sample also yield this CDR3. CDR3 sequence reads: CSARQTYEQYF. In nucleotides, the CDR3 is TGCAGTGCCCGACAGACCTACGAGCAGTACTTC. The J gene is TRBJ2-7, the V gene TRBV20-1, with a tentative D call TRBD1 (5 bases). CDR3 length: 11 amino acids. CDR1 is DFQATT, CDR2 SNEGSKA, per germline (reference sequence). V was cut by 6 bases and J by 2 bases, with 8 bases left in between.

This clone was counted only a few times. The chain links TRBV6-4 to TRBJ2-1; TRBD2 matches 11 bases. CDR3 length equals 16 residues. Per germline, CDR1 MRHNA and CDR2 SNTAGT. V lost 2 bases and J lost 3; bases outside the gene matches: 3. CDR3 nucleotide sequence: TGTGCCAGCAGTGACGCGACTAGCGGGGACTACAATGAGCAGTTCTTC. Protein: CASSDATSGDYNEQFF.

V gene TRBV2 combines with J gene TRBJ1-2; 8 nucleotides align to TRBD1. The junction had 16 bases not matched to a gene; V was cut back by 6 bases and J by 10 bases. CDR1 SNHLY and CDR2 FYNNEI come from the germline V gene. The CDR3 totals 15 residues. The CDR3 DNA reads TGTGCCAGCAGAGGACAGGGAGTATTCGCGTCGGTCTACACCTTC. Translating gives CASRGQGVFASVYTF.